This T cell receptor beta chain was recovered during a study of T-cell reconstitution after alpha-beta-depleted transplantation in children. Unique molecular identifiers were built into the TCRbeta library. TCRdb ran MiXCR on the PCR reads and lists one entry per CDR3 protein. The sample carries hundreds of thousands of distinct CDR3 sequences, around 9.6% recorded once. This clonotype was recorded many times. V was trimmed by 4 bases and J by 6 bases, leaving 5 bases between them. The CDR3 loop spans 11 amino acids. The sequence derives from a human donor who donated a stem cell graft to a child with SCID. This specimen consisted of PBMCs from the stem cell graft donor, obtained from the stem cell graft. The chain has TRBV12-3 or TRBV12-4 and TRBJ2-3; D is uncertain. CDR3 loop: CASSSPDTQYF. The CDR3, as DNA: TGTGCCAGCAGTTCCCCGGATACGCAGTATTTT.